These 26 T cell receptor beta chains originate from one sample sequenced in a study of blood T cell repertoires in COVID-19. TCRdb's table, derived via immunoSEQ multiplex PCR, lists solely in-frame clones and lacks some. The data contain 90,000 to 120,000 clones, 88% of them singletons. Sequencing was performed on peripheral blood. Receptor source: a human donor in a cohort sampled during active COVID-19.

This chain uses TRBV5-1 with TRBJ2-5, with TRBD2 matching 10 bases. Germline trimming cut 4 bases from V and 1 base from J; bases unmatched to any gene: 4. The germline CDR1 and CDR2 sequences are SGHRS and YFSETQ. CDR3 length: 15 amino acids. In DNA, the CDR3 is TGCGCCAGCAGCCCGGGACTAGCGTTCCAAGAGACCCAGTACTTC. Translated: CASSPGLAFQETQYF.

The genes are TRBV13 and TRBJ2-3; 7 nucleotides align to TRBD1. V lost 2 bases to trimming and J lost 3 bases; unmatched junction nucleotides: 8. The V gene's germline CDR1 is PRHDT and CDR2 FYEKMQ (reference sequence). CDR3 size: 16 residues. The CDR3 DNA sequence: TGTGCCAGCAGCTTAAGAGGGACAGAAGATACAGATACGCAGTATTTT. This encodes CASSLRGTEDTDTQYF.

The chain employs TRBV19 and TRBJ1-2, with D possibly matching TRBD1 (6 bases). CDR1 and CDR2 from the germline V gene are LNHDA and SQIVND (reference sequence). This CDR3 is 13 amino acids long. V was trimmed by 5 bases and J by 7 bases, leaving 14 bases between them. DNA for the CDR3: TGTGCCAGTAGTCCGCGGCAGGGGCCTGGCTACACCTTC. It encodes CASSPRQGPGYTF.

This clone was seen a single time. The chain is built from TRBV3-1 (or the pseudogene TRBV3-2) and TRBJ2-7; no clear D gene. Trimming stripped 1 base from V and 5 bases from J, with 12 bases between. Germline V gene data show CDR1 as LGHDT and CDR2 as YNNKEL (reference sequence). The CDR3 runs 14 residues. CDR3 bases: TGTGCCAGCAGCCAAGCATCAGGATCAGACGAGCAGTACTTC. This gives the protein CASSQASGSDEQYF.

CDR3 DNA sequence: TGTGCCAGCAGTTCCTCCCGACAGGGCCGCACCGGGGAGCTGTTTTTT. Its translation: CASSSSRQGRTGELFF. The V gene is TRBV28, the J gene TRBJ2-2; 7 nucleotides match TRBD1. CDR3 length equals 16 residues. The V gene end was trimmed by 4 bases and the J gene end by 4 bases; junction bases not matched to a gene: 9. Germline V gives CDR1 MDHEN, CDR2 SYDVKM. Together with reference TRBV28 and TRBJ2-2, the CDR3 gives the full variable domain: DVKVTQSSRYLVKRTGEKVFLECVQDMDHENMFWYRQDPGLGLRLIYFSYDVKMKEKGDIPEGYSVSREKKERFSLILESASTNQTSMYLCASSSSRQGRTGELFFGEGSRLTVL.

V is TRBV5-6 and J is TRBJ2-7; 14 bases map to TRBD2. Germline trimming cut 6 bases from V and 3 bases from J; bases unmatched to any gene: 11. CDR3 size: 17 residues. Germline CDR1 is SGHDT and CDR2 is YYEEEE. CDR3 residues: CASTPGGLAGGFYEQYF. The CDR3 DNA sequence: TGTGCCAGCACCCCCGGAGGACTAGCGGGAGGTTTCTACGAGCAGTACTTC. Complete variable domain (other parts from reference TRBV5-6 and TRBJ2-7): DAGVTQSPTHLIKTRGQQVTLRCSPKSGHDTVSWYQQALGQGPQFIFQYYEEEERQRGNFPDRFSGHQFPNYSSELNVNALLLGDSALYLCASTPGGLAGGFYEQYFGPGTRLTVT.

V and J are TRBV18 and TRBJ2-7, with a possible D match to TRBD1 (5 bases). Trimming removed 4 bases from V and 3 bases from J, with 10 bases in between. Germline CDR1 is KGHSH and CDR2 is LQKENI. CDR3 length equals 13 residues. The CDR3 sequence: CASSLQGFYEQYF. The CDR3 bases are TGTGCCAGCTCACTCCAGGGATTCTACGAGCAGTACTTC. The entire variable domain, with the rest obtained from reference TRBV18 and TRBJ2-7, is as follows: NAGVMQNPRHLVRRRGQEARLRCSPMKGHSHVYWYRQLPEEGLKFMVYLQKENIIDESGMPKERFSAEFPKEGPSILRIQQVVRGDSAAYFCASSLQGFYEQYFGPGTRLTVT.

This sequence joins TRBV27 and TRBJ2-7; 8 bases align to TRBD1. The germline V gene has CDR1 MNHEY and CDR2 SMNVEV (reference sequence). The CDR3 covers 13 residues. The V and J ends lost 6 bases and 3 bases, in that order; junction bases with no gene match: 4. The CDR3 spells CASRGQGRYEQYF. In DNA, the CDR3 is TGTGCCAGCAGAGGACAGGGACGCTACGAGCAGTACTTC.

This sequence joins TRBV4-1 and TRBJ2-7; maybe TRBD2 (6 bases). Trimming took off 6 bases at V and 4 bases at J, with 10 bases between the two ends. The CDR3 totals 12 residues. Germline CDR1 MGHRA, CDR2 YSYEKL. This chain's CDR3 is CASRGGPYEQYF. The CDR3 DNA sequence: TGCGCCAGCAGGGGAGGTCCTTACGAGCAGTACTTC.

The rearrangement uses TRBV10-1 and TRBJ2-1; weak D call: TRBD2 (5 bases). This CDR3 has 15 amino acids. The germline gives CDR1 WNHNN, CDR2 SYGVQD (reference sequence). Trimming shortened V by 5 bases and J by 0 bases, and 11 bases separated the two germline ends. The DNA for the CDR3 is TGCGCCAGCAGTCTACAGCGGTCCTCCTACAATGAGCAGTTCTTC. Residues: CASSLQRSSYNEQFF.

This chain uses TRBV9 with TRBJ2-3, with TRBD2 matching 11 bases. The CDR3 is 16 residues long. Trimming took 3 bases from V and 5 from J; bases not matched to a gene: 8. The germline V gene encodes CDR1 SGDLS and CDR2 YYNGEE. The CDR3: CASSADSGGALDTQYF. The CDR3 coding sequence is TGTGCCAGCAGCGCCGATAGCGGGGGGGCGTTAGATACGCAGTATTTT.

This clone is a singleton in its sample. DNA of the CDR3: TGTGCCAGTAGTGTCCGGGACAGGATAGGGGTATATGGCTACACCTTC. Residues: CASSVRDRIGVYGYTF. This chain links TRBV19 with TRBJ1-2; 8 positions match TRBD1. Germline V gives CDR1 LNHDA, CDR2 SQIVND (reference sequence). The CDR3 sequence is 16 residues long. The ends lost 5 bases at V and 5 bases at J; junction bases unmatched: 13. Drawing the rest from reference TRBV19 and TRBJ1-2, the complete variable domain is DGGITQSPKYLFRKEGQNVTLSCEQNLNHDAMYWYRQDPGQGLRLIYYSQIVNDFQKGDIAEGYSVSREKKESFPLTVTSAQKNPTAFYLCASSVRDRIGVYGYTFGSGTRLTVV.

V is TRBV7-9 and J is TRBJ1-2; D is perhaps TRBD1 (5 bases). Germline V gives CDR1 SEHNR, CDR2 FQNEAQ (reference sequence). CDR3 size: 13 residues. V was cut by 5 bases and J by 8 bases, with 15 bases left in between. DNA of the CDR3: TGTGCCAGCAGCCCACAGGTTTGGGGAGGCTACACCTTC. Amino acids: CASSPQVWGGYTF. The variable domain in full, completed from reference TRBV7-9 and TRBJ1-2, reads DTGVSQNPRHKITKRGQNVTFRCDPISEHNRLYWYRQTLGQGPEFLTYFQNEAQLEKSRLLSDRFSAERPKGSFSTLEIQRTEQGDSAMYLCASSPQVWGGYTFGSGTRLTVV.

This clone was observed a single time. The chain couples TRBV19 to TRBJ2-7; 7 bases map to TRBD2. This CDR3 is built from 16 residues. V shed 3 bases, J shed 3 bases, and the junction held 11 bases outside the gene matches. CDR1 is LNHDA and CDR2 is SQIVND in the germline V gene (reference sequence). This CDR3 is CASSMSWGGSVYEQYF. For the CDR3, the DNA is TGTGCCAGTAGTATGTCGTGGGGCGGGAGTGTCTACGAGCAGTACTTC. Together with reference TRBV19 and TRBJ2-7, the CDR3 gives the full variable domain: DGGITQSPKYLFRKEGQNVTLSCEQNLNHDAMYWYRQDPGQGLRLIYYSQIVNDFQKGDIAEGYSVSREKKESFPLTVTSAQKNPTAFYLCASSMSWGGSVYEQYFGPGTRLTVT.

The rearrangement joins TRBV7-8 to TRBJ2-3; D is undetermined. Trimming removed 2 bases from V and 0 bases from J, with 6 bases in between. This CDR3 is 14 amino acids long. Germline lookup yields CDR1 SGHVS and CDR2 FQNEAQ. CDR3 sequence: CASSLLRSTDTQYF. In nucleotides, the CDR3 is TGTGCCAGCAGCTTACTTCGTAGCACAGATACGCAGTATTTT.

This clone turned up a few times. This chain connects TRBV9 to TRBJ1-3; D ambiguous. The CDR3 runs to 14 residues. CDR1 is SGDLS and CDR2 is YYNGEE in the germline V gene. V dropped 2 bases and J dropped 0 bases, with 6 bases sitting between them. DNA of the CDR3: TGTGCCAGCAGCGTCGGGTTCTCTGGAAACACCATATATTTT. It specifies CASSVGFSGNTIYF.

The CDR3 DNA sequence: TGCGCCAGCAGCTCGGGGACTCTTGAGCAGTTCTTC. This codes for CASSSGTLEQFF. V and J are TRBV5-1 and TRBJ2-1, with D tentatively TRBD2 (6 bases). The CDR3 runs to 12 residues. CDR1 is SGHRS, CDR2 YFSETQ, per germline. Trimming took 3 bases from V and 9 from J, leaving 10 bases between them.

The chain links TRBV28 to TRBJ1-2; TRBD1 aligns across 9 bases. Trimming took 10 bases from V and 3 from J; bases not matched to a gene: 6. The CDR3 loop spans 13 amino acids. Germline values: CDR1 MDHEN, CDR2 SYDVKM. The CDR3 region has the DNA TGTGCCACCCAAACAGGGGGCGACTATGGCTACACCTTC. Amino acids: CATQTGGDYGYTF.

The rearrangement uses TRBV6-5 and TRBJ1-2; D may be TRBD1 (6 bases). Trimming removed 6 bases at V and 3 bases at J, with 14 bases between. The CDR3 totals 14 residues. CDR1 is MNHEY, CDR2 SVGAGI, per germline. The CDR3 nucleotides are TGTGCCAGCAGCTTAAAGGACAGTCACTATGGCTACACCTTC. Translation: CASSLKDSHYGYTF.

The CDR3 sequence is CASSLTGDPYEQYF. CDR3 in DNA: TGTGCCAGCAGTCTCACAGGGGACCCCTACGAGCAGTACTTC. The J gene is TRBJ2-7, the V gene TRBV27, with 7 nucleotides matching TRBD1. V was pared by 5 bases and J by 2 bases, with 6 bases of the junction left unmatched. The length of the CDR3 is 14 residues. The germline V gene has CDR1 MNHEY and CDR2 SMNVEV (reference sequence).

This CDR3 reads CASSQTGQTSYEQYF. The CDR3 nucleotides are TGTGCCAGCAGCCAGACGGGACAGACCTCCTACGAGCAGTACTTC. The chain has TRBV3-1 (or the pseudogene TRBV3-2) and TRBJ2-7, with 7 bases fitting TRBD1. The V segment lost 3 bases and the J segment 0 bases; nucleotides outside the gene matches: 5. CDR1 and CDR2 from the germline V gene are LGHDT and YNNKEL (reference sequence). The length of the CDR3 is 15 residues.

In this sample, this clone turned up a few times. The chain carries TRBV9 and TRBJ1-4, with D perhaps TRBD1 (5 bases). In germline, CDR1 is SGDLS, CDR2 YYNGEE. This CDR3 region has 14 residues. Trimming removed 1 base at V and 8 bases at J, with 12 bases between. This CDR3 reads CASSVQGGAEKLFF. In DNA form, the CDR3 reads TGTGCCAGCAGCGTACAGGGAGGTGCCGAAAAACTGTTTTTT.

The chain links TRBV15 to TRBJ2-5, with TRBD1 identical over 8 bases. The CDR3 consists of 16 residues. V was pared by 1 base and J by 1 base, with 5 bases of the junction left unmatched. Germline lookup yields CDR1 LNHNV and CDR2 YYDKDF (reference sequence). CDR3 protein: CATSRVQTGAQETQYF. The DNA of the CDR3 is TGTGCCACCAGCAGAGTTCAGACAGGGGCCCAAGAGACCCAGTACTTC.

This chain uses TRBV7-8 with TRBJ2-4, with 8 bases that match TRBD2. The ends lost 1 base at V and 8 bases at J; junction bases unmatched: 10. This CDR3 has 16 residues. Germline lookup yields CDR1 SGHVS and CDR2 FQNEAQ. The CDR3 DNA reads TGTGCCAGCAGCTTAGAGCCCAGCGGGAGTGATCACATTCAGTACTTC. As protein: CASSLEPSGSDHIQYF.

This chain uses TRBV27 with TRBJ2-6, with D tentatively TRBD2 (6 bases). The CDR3 runs to 15 residues. V was cut by 7 bases and J by 2 bases, with 12 bases left in between. Looked up from germline, CDR1 is MNHEY and CDR2 is SMNVEV (reference sequence). The CDR3 is CASMRDRTGANVLTF. CDR3 bases: TGTGCCAGCATGCGGGACCGGACTGGGGCCAACGTCCTGACTTTC.

V gene TRBV27 combines with J gene TRBJ1-1, with TRBD1 matching 7 bases. The CDR3 runs to 15 residues. J lost 1 base, V lost 1 base, and 3 bases had no gene match. From germline, CDR1 is MNHEY and CDR2 SMNVEV (reference sequence). The CDR3 sequence is CASSLYTGANTEAFF. The CDR3 nucleotides are TGTGCCAGCAGTTTATATACAGGGGCGAACACTGAAGCTTTCTTT.